This T cell receptor beta chain was recovered during a study of identical twins. Broader study findings: Insertions were reduced in abundant cord blood beta clonotypes but not in memory repertoires. Zero-insertion findings could be partly confounded by invariant cells (MAIT and iNKT cells). Rather than following the same donors, the conclusions depended on cross-sectional statistical analysis.

The CDR3 has 16 amino acids. Germline V lookup: CDR1 SGHRS, CDR2 YFSETQ. V shed 4 bases, J shed 8 bases, and the junction held 9 bases outside the gene matches. TCRdb redid the calling of the 5' RACE reads with MiXCR, one entry per CDR3 protein. The table includes 1.5 million to 2 million distinct CDR3 sequences, about 30% detected once. Remarks on this clonotype: Its antigen is undetermined.

This clonotype was obtained from a newborn girl in good health. The source material was cord blood. This chain links TRBV5-1 with TRBJ2-1; 13 bases align to TRBD2. CDR3 sequence: CASSLTSGGARDEQFF. The CDR3, as DNA: TGCGCCAGCAGCCTAACTAGCGGGGGGGCTCGGGATGAGCAGTTCTTC.